Sequencing of this T cell receptor (beta chain) was carried out in a study of beta chain features in type 1 diabetes (dated by TCRdb to the late 2010s). For the wider study: Patients and healthy donors did not differ in mean age, gender distribution, total cell number or subset yield. A total of approximately 100 million sorted cells were examined across all samples, and the number of cells per subset was strongly correlated with RNA yield. Whereas all 30 or so donors provided naive and central memory subsets, regulatory and stem cell-like memory subsets were isolated from just 8 patients and roughly eight healthy donors. In the study, recently diagnosed type 1 diabetes patients and matched healthy donors were compared on the TCRB repertoires of their sorted circulating CD4+ T cell subsets.

All of the isolated RNA was reverse transcribed with the High Capacity cDNA Reverse Transcription Kit, so expressed TCRB transcripts were sequenced. Naive, central memory and regulatory T cell samples underwent deep immunoSEQ sequencing, averaging about 3.3 million total reads per sample. After sorted cells were lysed in RLT buffer, RNA was extracted with DNase-treated RNeasy Micro or Mini kits, with the choice depending on cell number. To prevent cross-contamination, every cell subset was processed on its own, while patient and healthy donor samples were processed together. The immunoSEQ multiplex PCR was used to amplify TCRB sequences from cDNA, yielding 87-bp fragments that span the CDR3 region. Amplicons were sequenced on the Illumina HiSeq platform. In the paper's pipeline: Synthetic template baselines were used to correct PCR bias computationally, reads within Hamming distance 2 were collapsed together, and singletons that could not be merged were discarded. Reads were aligned against IMGT so that V, D and J genes, CDR3 length and insertions or deletions at six rearrangement sites could be assigned. Clonotype counts were normalized to sorted cell number within each subset before computing true diversity and Gini coefficients with the tcR R package. Repertoire sharing was quantified using the overlap coefficient calculated on TCRB nucleotide sequences. What TCRdb holds here is the immuneACCESS table cut down to in-frame rearrangements. Part of the clones is not present; checked against another copy, under half of the missing clones reflect an unresolved V gene, and the others are unexplained. V, J and clone size derive from that table, while D and trimming were established from the DNA sequence. The sample table records 330,000 or so clones; roughly 15% of these occur just once. The ten largest make up more than 6.5% of the sample.

The full study reports these points: Type 1 diabetes patients showed a moderate but significant shortening of TCRB CDR3 length in all four CD4+ subsets. Only small numbers of individuals were included in the HLA sub-analyses, which left unresolved whether HLA type had any influence on TCRB rearrangement. Because cDNA was sequenced instead of genomic DNA, highly expressing activated cells could be over-represented, though the groups showed no difference in activation or CD3 levels. Patients with type 1 diabetes made fewer insertions and deleted more nucleotides at VDJ recombination sites, implying thymic rearrangement abnormalities. PCR might favor shorter templates, but patient and control samples were amplified and corrected together, so any skew would affect both groups equally. Naive, central memory and regulatory TCRB repertoires appeared more similar among patients than among healthy donors.

A remark on this clone: Its antigen specificity is not known. Base qualities are not at hand, and no much larger clone is one base apart.

Reading from cysteine to phenylalanine, the CDR3 counts 17 amino acids. The DNA shown is the 51-base CDR3, in frame from base 1. Based on the germline V gene, the CDR1 and CDR2 sequences are SGDLS and YYNGEE. V is clipped by 4 bases and J by 8 bases, and the sequence between their germline boundaries is 24 bases long. From each donor, a single peripheral blood sample of about 120 mL on average was drawn into heparinised tubes. Using a panel that included CD45RO, CCR7, CD25, CD127, CD95 and CD27, naive, central memory, regulatory and stem cell-like memory CD4+ T cells were sorted on a BD FACSAria II. Purity was above 95% for every sorted population. PBMCs were isolated immediately by Lymphoprep density gradient centrifugation and stained directly without culture. So that batch effects would be minimized, each experiment stained and sorted samples in pairs, pairing one healthy donor with one patient.

The rearranged segments are TRBV9 and TRBJ1-4, with the D gene uncertain. The receptor was isolated from a man aged 25-40 years in good health. The source material was central memory CD4+ T cells from blood. The DNA sequence is as follows: TGTGCCAGCAGCTTTATGGTTGACCCCACTCAAGGCGAAAAACTGTTTTTT. It encodes CASSFMVDPTQGEKLFF.